The 23 T cell receptor beta chains below were found in one sample sequenced in a study of blood T cell repertoires in COVID-19. Repertoires were generated with immunoSEQ multiplex PCR, while TCRdb's copy carries only in-frame clones and drops some. The sample carries about 270,000 clones, about nine tenths recorded once. The sample comprised peripheral blood. Receptors were obtained from a man aged 35-49 years with active or convalescent COVID-19.

The V gene is TRBV20-1, the J gene TRBJ1-2; 10 bases align to TRBD1. Germline CDR1 and CDR2: DFQATT and SNEGSKA (reference sequence). This CDR3 has 15 residues. V gave up 3 bases and J gave up 7 bases; unmatched junction bases: 11. CDR3 sequence: CSASEGPDRGFGYTF. CDR3 nucleotide sequence: TGCAGTGCTAGTGAAGGTCCGGACAGGGGGTTTGGCTACACCTTC.

This clone was seen only once. The V and J genes are TRBV19 and TRBJ2-2; 10 nucleotides match TRBD1. V shed 1 base and J 6 bases; nucleotides not matched to a gene: 5. The CDR3 has 16 residues. Germline assignment: CDR1 LNHDA and CDR2 SQIVND (reference sequence). CDR3 DNA: TGTGCCAGTAGTATAGTGGGGACAGGGGTGGCCGGGGAGCTGTTTTTT. Its translation is CASSIVGTGVAGELFF.

The rearrangement joins TRBV7-9 to TRBJ2-4, with TRBD1 matching over 7 bases. Trimming removed 2 bases from V and 1 base from J; junction bases left unmatched: 11. The CDR3 extends over 18 amino acids. Germline CDR1 reads SEHNR; CDR2 reads FQNEAQ (reference sequence). CDR3 protein: CASSLLDNRGRAKNIQYF. DNA for the CDR3: TGTGCCAGCAGCTTACTAGATAACAGGGGTCGGGCCAAAAACATTCAGTACTTC.

This chain uses TRBV24-1 with TRBJ2-2; 10 positions match TRBD2. This CDR3 spans 17 amino acids. In germline, CDR1 is KGHDR, CDR2 SFDVKD. V dropped 8 bases and J dropped 3; count of bases not matched to a gene: 11. This CDR3 is CATMYASGGRYTGELFF. The CDR3 coding sequence is TGTGCCACCATGTACGCTAGCGGGGGCCGTTACACCGGGGAGCTGTTTTTT.

This clone was detected only once. The V gene is TRBV7-9, the J gene TRBJ2-5; 9 bases map to TRBD1. CDR3 length: 16 amino acids. Germline V gives CDR1 SEHNR, CDR2 FQNEAQ (reference sequence). The trim removed 2 bases at V and 5 bases at J, leaving 9 bases unmatched. The CDR3 here is CASSLMGQGFGETQYF. The CDR3 nucleotides are TGTGCCAGCAGCTTAATGGGACAGGGCTTTGGTGAGACCCAGTACTTC. The full variable domain, with the rest looked up from reference TRBV7-9 and TRBJ2-5, is DTGVSQNPRHKITKRGQNVTFRCDPISEHNRLYWYRQTLGQGPEFLTYFQNEAQLEKSRLLSDRFSAERPKGSFSTLEIQRTEQGDSAMYLCASSLMGQGFGETQYFGPGTRLLVL.

Only one count was recorded for this clone. This rearrangement joins TRBV24-1 to TRBJ1-1; D remains ambiguous. Deletions cut 2 bases from V and 9 bases from J, with 9 bases between. Germline loops: CDR1 KGHDR, CDR2 SFDVKD. The CDR3 consists of 12 residues. In DNA, the CDR3 is TGTGCCACCAGTGATTCACAGCTACAAGCTTTCTTT. Translating gives CATSDSQLQAFF.

This clone came up once. The chain carries TRBV5-6 and TRBJ1-6; 8 positions match TRBD1. Germline trimming cut 5 bases from V and 12 bases from J; bases unmatched to any gene: 7. This CDR3 is 13 amino acids long. CDR1 and CDR2 from the germline V gene are SGHDT and YYEEEE. CDR3 protein: CASRAGTGGPLHF. DNA for the CDR3: TGTGCCAGCAGGGCCGGGACAGGCGGACCCCTCCACTTT.

V and J are TRBV30 and TRBJ2-5; 10 nucleotides line up with TRBD2. Germline CDR1 is GTSNPN and CDR2 is SVGIG (reference sequence). V lost 0 bases and J lost 2; bases outside the gene matches: 3. The CDR3 runs to 15 residues. The CDR3 is CAWSVAAGGQETQYF. As DNA, the CDR3 is TGTGCCTGGAGTGTAGCAGCGGGGGGGCAAGAGACCCAGTACTTC.

This chain joins TRBV29-1 and TRBJ2-1, with TRBD2 matching over 10 bases. Germline lookup yields CDR1 SQVTM and CDR2 ANQGSEA. This CDR3 spans 14 amino acids. V lost 4 bases to trimming and J lost 6 bases; unmatched junction nucleotides: 6. The CDR3 loop reads CSVGPLAGVNEQFF. CDR3 coding DNA: TGCAGCGTTGGCCCCCTAGCGGGAGTCAATGAGCAGTTCTTC.

This clone was recorded once. J is TRBJ2-1 and V is TRBV7-3, with TRBD1 identical over 10 bases. This CDR3 contains 16 residues. In germline, CDR1 is SGHTA, CDR2 FQGTGA. Losses at the gene ends were 3 bases for V and 4 bases for J; bases not matched to a gene: 6. The CDR3 bases are TGTGCCAGCAGCTTCACGACAGGGGGCCCATACAATGAGCAGTTCTTC. This codes for CASSFTTGGPYNEQFF.

This chain uses TRBV5-6 with TRBJ2-3; the match to TRBD2 covers 7 bases. V was pared by 3 bases and J by 2 bases, with 0 bases of the junction left unmatched. Germline CDR1 and CDR2: SGHDT and YYEEEE. The CDR3 runs 13 residues. The CDR3 reads CASSWDYTDTQYF. The CDR3 DNA reads TGTGCCAGCAGCTGGGACTACACAGATACGCAGTATTTT.

CDR3 DNA sequence: TGCGCCAGCAGCTTCCAGGGATCTGGTGGCTACACCTTC. It codes for CASSFQGSGGYTF. This chain links TRBV5-1 with TRBJ1-2, with a weak D call TRBD1 (5 bases). This CDR3 region has 13 residues. Per the germline V gene, CDR1 is SGHRS and CDR2 is YFSETQ. V was clipped by 2 bases and J by 7 bases, with 12 bases between them.

The chain joins TRBV4-1 to TRBJ1-2; 7 bases are shared with TRBD1. This CDR3 spans 14 amino acids. Germline loops: CDR1 MGHRA, CDR2 YSYEKL. Germline trimming cut 3 bases from V and 7 bases from J; bases unmatched to any gene: 8. CDR3 bases: TGCGCCAGCAGCCATGCAGACAGGGAAAGTGGCTACACCTTC. Its translation: CASSHADRESGYTF.

This sequence joins TRBV24-1 and TRBJ1-5; TRBD1 might be the D (5 bases). V lost 3 bases, J lost 6 bases, and 17 bases lay in between. Germline CDR1 reads KGHDR; CDR2 reads SFDVKD. The CDR3 runs to 16 residues. The CDR3 sequence is CATSDPGTPLGQPQHF. CDR3 nucleotide sequence: TGTGCCACCAGTGATCCCGGGACTCCCCTGGGTCAGCCCCAGCATTTT.

The chain couples TRBV11-3 to TRBJ2-1, with a possible D match to TRBD1 (7 bases). The CDR3 covers 16 residues. V lost 8 bases, J lost 1 base, and 18 bases lay in between. Per the germline V gene, CDR1 is SGHNT and CDR2 is YENEEA. CDR3 nucleotides: TGTGCCAGCCCACCCTATCCAGGGGGGTCCTACAATGAGCAGTTCTTC. Residues: CASPPYPGGSYNEQFF.

The gene calls are TRBV9 and TRBJ1-1, with D possibly being TRBD1 (5 bases). Deletions cut 3 bases from V and 4 bases from J, with 7 bases between. This CDR3 has 12 residues. Germline CDR1 is SGDLS and CDR2 is YYNGEE. CDR3 loop: CASSADSTEAFF. Here the CDR3 DNA reads TGTGCCAGCAGCGCCGACAGCACTGAAGCTTTCTTT.

V gene TRBV13 combines with J gene TRBJ2-7, with 9 bases aligning to TRBD1. Germline CDR1 is PRHDT and CDR2 is FYEKMQ (reference sequence). The junction had 9 bases not matched to a gene; V was cut back by 4 bases and J by 2 bases. The length of the CDR3 is 16 residues. This CDR3 is CASSYALGQGPYEQYF. The CDR3, as DNA: TGTGCCAGCAGCTACGCCTTGGGACAGGGCCCCTACGAGCAGTACTTC.

This chain joins TRBV5-4 and TRBJ1-3; 8 bases line up with TRBD1. Trimming took 3 bases from V and 4 from J; bases not matched to a gene: 6. The CDR3 has 15 residues. Germline V CDR1 and CDR2: SGHNT, YYREEE (reference sequence). The CDR3 loop reads CASSSGTGLGNTIYF. The CDR3 coding sequence is TGTGCCAGCAGCTCGGGGACAGGCTTAGGAAACACCATATATTTT.

CDR3 amino acids: CASGESTTNEKLFF. The DNA of the CDR3 is TGTGCCAGCGGAGAAAGTACCACTAATGAAAAACTGTTTTTT. The chain joins TRBV28 to TRBJ1-4; D not certain. CDR1 and CDR2 (germline): MDHEN, SYDVKM. The CDR3 loop spans 14 amino acids. V was shortened by 8 bases and J by 2 bases, with 12 bases between the two germline ends. The full variable domain, completed using reference TRBV28 and TRBJ1-4, is DVKVTQSSRYLVKRTGEKVFLECVQDMDHENMFWYRQDPGLGLRLIYFSYDVKMKEKGDIPEGYSVSREKKERFSLILESASTNQTSMYLCASGESTTNEKLFFGSGTQLSVL.

The chain couples TRBV7-9 to TRBJ2-7, with 7 bases aligning to TRBD2. The CDR3 has 12 amino acids. V lost 3 bases to trimming and J lost 6 bases; unmatched junction nucleotides: 2. Germline V lookup: CDR1 SEHNR, CDR2 FQNEAQ (reference sequence). CDR3 in DNA: TGTGCCAGCAGCTTCCGGGGGGTCGAGCAGTACTTC. Translated, it gives CASSFRGVEQYF.

This clone was observed a single time. The chain uses TRBV7-3 and TRBJ2-1, with D possibly TRBD2 on 6 matching bases. CDR1 and CDR2 from the germline V gene are SGHTA and FQGTGA. V was clipped by 4 bases and J by 4 bases, with 8 bases between them. The CDR3 is made up of 13 amino acids. CDR3 in DNA: TGTGCCAGCAGCTCCGGGGGTTACAATGAGCAGTTCTTC. It specifies CASSSGGYNEQFF.

The chain carries TRBV7-2 and TRBJ1-5; 8 bases fit TRBD1. CDR3 size: 16 residues. The V segment lost 5 bases and the J segment 1 base; nucleotides outside the gene matches: 7. CDR1 SGHTA and CDR2 FQGNSA come from the germline V gene. The CDR3 loop is CASSPRTGWSNQPQHF. CDR3 nucleotides: TGTGCCAGCAGCCCCAGGACAGGGTGGAGCAATCAGCCCCAGCATTTT.

The chain links TRBV5-1 to TRBJ1-3; a possible D gene is TRBD1 (6 bases). This CDR3 spans 15 amino acids. V was pared by 3 bases and J by 8 bases, with 18 bases between. The germline CDR1 and CDR2 sequences are SGHRS and YFSETQ. The chain's CDR3 is CASSSLQGAEDTIYF. The CDR3 nucleotides are TGCGCCAGCAGCTCACTACAGGGAGCTGAAGACACCATATATTTT.